This TCR beta chain was captured in a study of T cell responses to AZD1222 COVID-19 vaccine. The assay was immunoSEQ multiplex PCR, and TCRdb's table has in-frame clones only and misses some. The table includes about 110,000 clones, 94% detected once. Per germline, CDR1 LNHDA and CDR2 SQIVND (reference sequence). The CDR3 covers 16 residues. V was clipped by 6 bases and J by 3 bases; unmatched bases: 12. This clone was seen a handful of times. The specimen comprised peripheral blood, sampled 28 days after the second AZD1222 dose. This sequence was found in an adult who received the AZD1222 COVID-19 vaccine. The chain employs TRBV19 and TRBJ2-7, with TRBD1 matching 9 bases. CDR3 nucleotides: TGTGCCAGTAGCCTGGCGGTTGGACAGGGGTACTACGAGCAGTACTTC. The encoded protein is CASSLAVGQGYYEQYF.